This T cell receptor beta chain came from a study of blood T cell repertoires in COVID-19 (dated by TCRdb to 2020 to 2021). As for the study more broadly: Samples covering the acute and convalescent phases of COVID-19 were provided by collaborators in the United States, Italy and Spain. The material from the prospective study consisted of cDNA or gDNA derived from T cells, B-cell-depleted T cells, or PBMCs. The dataset comprised deeply sampled blood TCRbeta repertoires from subjects exposed to, actively infected with, or recovered from COVID-19. The repertoires were released in a freely available public database meant as a resource for research on the immune response to SARS-CoV-2. The samples were drawn from two sources: the first 160 participants of the ongoing ImmuneRACE study, and 950 to 1,500 subjects contributed by 6 global collaborators. Sample metadata almost always included a de-identified subject ID, COVID-19 status, age in years and sex. Where available, HLA class I and class II types were taken from metadata supplied by the sample provider and were not determined by assay-based typing. General conclusions and limits of the study: How much clinical and demographic metadata was included differed by source and by participant, and the metadata was provided uncurated.

TCRbeta CDR3 regions were amplified from genomic DNA using the immunoSEQ Assay, a bias-controlled multiplex PCR. In the original analysis: Nucleated cell counts per sample were estimated from amplification of reference gene primers within the assay. To quantify the absolute abundance of each unique TCRbeta CDR3 rearrangement, sequence reads were collapsed and filtered. For each sample, productive Simpson clonality was calculated by taking the square root of Simpson's diversity index across productive rearrangements. TCRdb provides this immuneACCESS table in a form limited to in-frame rearrangements. Some clones are lacking; in checked studies, under half of them reflect an unresolved V gene, and why the rest are absent is not known. The V and J calls and clone size come from that table; D and trimming were worked out from the DNA. This sample is represented by around 310,000 clones; under 90% of them were singletons. The ten largest clones represent roughly a tenth of the sample.

This clone was seen a handful of times. Its cognate antigen has yet to be identified. Base qualities are not recorded, but no much larger clone differs from it by a single base. Enrolling through a virtual design, the prospective study's participants ranged in age from roughly 18 to 95 years and lived across 20 to 30 United States geographic areas. Cohort assignment in the prospective study relied on participant-reported clinical history from a screening survey and a study questionnaire. Recovered participants in ImmuneRACE Cohort 3 were defined by two consecutive negative NP/OP PCR tests, clearance by a healthcare professional, or resolution of symptoms. Each participant in the prospective study had whole blood, serum and a nasopharyngeal or oropharyngeal swab collected by mobile phlebotomists. Additional blood draws and questionnaires over an approximately two-month period could optionally be provided by prospective study participants. Before DNA extraction, prospective study blood samples were shipped either frozen or at room temperature.

CDR3 length: 14 amino acids, cysteine to phenylalanine. Just the 42-base CDR3 DNA is kept, in frame starting at base 1. For this chain, trimming is 5 bases at the V end and 6 bases at the J end, and the number of junction bases without a gene match is 5. CDR1 MNHEY and CDR2 SVGAGI are derived from the germline V gene. This receptor chain uses TRBV6-5 and TRBJ2-1, and TRBD1 aligns with 9 junction nucleotides. The specimen was PBMCs or T cells enriched from blood (not recorded which). The TCR comes from a woman under 40 who had recovered from COVID-19. The DNA sequence is given as TGTGCCAGCAGTACCTACAGGGGGCTCAATGAGCAGTTCTTC. It encodes CASSTYRGLNEQFF.